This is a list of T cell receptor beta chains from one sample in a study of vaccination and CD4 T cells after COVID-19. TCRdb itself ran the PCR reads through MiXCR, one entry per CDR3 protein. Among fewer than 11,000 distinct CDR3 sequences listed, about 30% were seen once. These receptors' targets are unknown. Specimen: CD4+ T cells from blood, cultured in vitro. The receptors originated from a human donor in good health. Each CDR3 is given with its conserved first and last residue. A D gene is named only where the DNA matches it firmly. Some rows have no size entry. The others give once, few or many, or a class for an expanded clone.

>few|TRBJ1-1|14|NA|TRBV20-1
CSVLNLQGNTEAFF
TGCAGTGTCCTGAATCTACAGGGGAACACTGAAGCTTTCTTT
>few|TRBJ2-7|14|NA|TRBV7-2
CASSGGGPMWEQYF
TGTGCCAGCAGCGGGGGGGGCCCTATGTGGGAGCAGTACTTC
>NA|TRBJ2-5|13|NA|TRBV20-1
CSAIVLAAETQYF
TGCAGTGCCATCGTCCTAGCAGCGGAGACCCAGTACTTC
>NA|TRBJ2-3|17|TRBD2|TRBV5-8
CASSQTRTSGNSDTQYF
TGTGCCAGCAGCCAGACCAGGACTAGCGGGAATTCAGATACGCAGTATTTT
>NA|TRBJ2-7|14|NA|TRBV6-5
CASSYSEGWYEQYF
TGTGCCAGCAGTTACTCAGAGGGGTGGTACGAGCAGTACTTC
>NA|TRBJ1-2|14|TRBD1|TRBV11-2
CASSLDGTAYGYTF
TGTGCCAGCAGCTTAGATGGGACAGCCTATGGCTACACCTTC
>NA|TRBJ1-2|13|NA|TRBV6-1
CANAARPPYGYTF
TGTGCCAATGCCGCTCGACCCCCCTATGGCTACACCTTC
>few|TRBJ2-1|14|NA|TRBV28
CASSWWRTTREQFF
TGTGCCAGCAGTTGGTGGCGGACAACCCGTGAGCAGTTCTTC
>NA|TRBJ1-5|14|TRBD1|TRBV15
CATSRTGPHQPQHF
TGTGCCACCAGTCGGACAGGGCCGCATCAGCCCCAGCATTTT
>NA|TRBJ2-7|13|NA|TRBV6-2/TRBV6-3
CASSSADRNEQYF
TGTGCCAGCAGTTCAGCCGACAGGAACGAGCAGTACTTC
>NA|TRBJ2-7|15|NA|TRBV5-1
CASSPIQDGYYEQYF
TGCGCCAGCAGCCCAATCCAGGACGGATACTACGAGCAGTACTTC
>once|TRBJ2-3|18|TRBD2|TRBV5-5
CASSWPSRTSGTADTQYF
TGTGCCAGCAGCTGGCCCTCACGGACTAGCGGGACAGCAGATACGCAGTATTTT
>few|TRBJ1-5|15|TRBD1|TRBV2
CASSGKTGGDQPQHF
TGTGCCAGCAGTGGAAAGACAGGGGGGGATCAGCCCCAGCATTTT
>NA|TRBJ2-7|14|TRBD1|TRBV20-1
CSAREPGTGNEQYF
TGCAGTGCTAGAGAGCCCGGGACAGGGAACGAGCAGTACTTC
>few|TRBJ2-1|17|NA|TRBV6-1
CASFLRRSPNSYNEQFF
TGTGCCAGCTTCCTAAGGCGGAGCCCTAACTCCTACAATGAGCAGTTCTTC
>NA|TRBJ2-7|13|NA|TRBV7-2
CVSSLDGGREQYF
TGTGTCAGCAGCTTAGATGGAGGGCGCGAGCAGTACTTC
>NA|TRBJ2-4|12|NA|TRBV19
CASSIRMDIQYF
TGTGCCAGTAGTATCCGTATGGACATTCAGTACTTC
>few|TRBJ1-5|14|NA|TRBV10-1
CASRLGHRNQPQHF
TGCGCCAGCAGACTGGGACACCGCAATCAGCCCCAGCATTTT
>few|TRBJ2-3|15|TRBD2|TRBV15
CATSGGDGVGDTQYF
TGTGCCACCAGCGGGGGGGACGGGGTCGGAGATACGCAGTATTTT
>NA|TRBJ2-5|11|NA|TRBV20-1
CSASFQETQYF
TGCAGTGCTAGTTTCCAAGAGACCCAGTACTTC
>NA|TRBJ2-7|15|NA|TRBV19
CASSADVGGEYEQYF
TGTGCCAGTAGTGCCGACGTAGGGGGAGAGTACGAGCAGTACTTC
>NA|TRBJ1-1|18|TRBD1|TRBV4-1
CASSPPPGGANMDTEAFF
TGCGCCAGCAGCCCCCCTCCAGGGGGCGCGAATATGGACACTGAAGCTTTCTTT
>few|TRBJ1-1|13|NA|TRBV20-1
CSARDRGRNGLFF
TGCAGTGCTAGAGATAGGGGGAGAAATGGTCTCTTCTTT
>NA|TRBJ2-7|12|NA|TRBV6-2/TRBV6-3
CASGIIAYEQYF
TGTGCCAGCGGCATCATCGCCTACGAGCAGTACTTC
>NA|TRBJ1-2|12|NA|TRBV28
CASSLPGYGYTF
TGTGCCAGCAGTTTACCGGGCTATGGCTACACCTTC
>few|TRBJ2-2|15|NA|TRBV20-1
CSAPNRGLNTGELFF
TGCAGTGCCCCAAATCGAGGGTTGAACACCGGGGAGCTGTTTTTT
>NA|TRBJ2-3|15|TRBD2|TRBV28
CASSMIGTSGSTQYF
TGTGCCAGCAGTATGATAGGGACTAGCGGTTCTACGCAGTATTTT
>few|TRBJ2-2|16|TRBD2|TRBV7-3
CASSRQREGQTGELFF
TGTGCCAGCAGCCGTCAGCGGGAGGGCCAAACCGGGGAGCTGTTTTTT
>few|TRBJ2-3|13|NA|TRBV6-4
CASSDSPPDTQYF
TGTGCCAGCAGTGACTCCCCCCCAGATACGCAGTATTTT
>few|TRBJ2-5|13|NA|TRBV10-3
CAISTSIGETQYF
TGTGCCATCAGTACTAGCATCGGTGAGACCCAGTACTTC
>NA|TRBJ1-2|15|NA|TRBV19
CASILGHSQGRGYTF
TGTGCCAGTATCCTTGGACACTCCCAGGGTCGGGGCTACACCTTC
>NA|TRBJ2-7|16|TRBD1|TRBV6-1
CASTSRMGTGTYEQYF
TGTGCCAGCACCTCCAGGATGGGGACAGGGACCTACGAGCAGTACTTC
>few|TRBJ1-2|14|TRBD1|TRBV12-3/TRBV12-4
CASSTGTGLSGYTF
TGTGCCAGCAGTACCGGGACAGGGTTGAGTGGCTACACCTTC
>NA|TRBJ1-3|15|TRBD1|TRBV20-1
CSASDRASSRNTIYF
TGCAGTGCTTCAGACAGGGCGAGCTCTAGAAACACCATATATTTT
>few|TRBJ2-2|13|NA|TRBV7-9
CASSPQGTGELFF
TGTGCCAGCAGCCCACAGGGTACCGGGGAGCTGTTTTTT
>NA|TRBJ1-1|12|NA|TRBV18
CASSPRAVEAFF
TGTGCCAGCTCACCCCGAGCTGTTGAAGCTTTCTTT
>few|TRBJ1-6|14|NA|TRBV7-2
CASSLVGDSSPLHF
TGTGCCAGCAGCTTAGTCGGGGATAGTTCACCCCTCCACTTT
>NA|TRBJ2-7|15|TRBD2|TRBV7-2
CASSSPGSGSYEQYF
TGTGCCAGCAGCTCCCCGGGTAGCGGGAGTTACGAGCAGTACTTC
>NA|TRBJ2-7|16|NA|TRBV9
CASSVGGGGSTYEQYF
TGTGCCAGCAGCGTAGGTGGGGGCGGATCTACCTACGAGCAGTACTTC
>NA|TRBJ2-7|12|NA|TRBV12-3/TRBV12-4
CASSLEYGGINF
TGTGCCAGCAGTTTGGAGTACGGGGGAATCAACTTC